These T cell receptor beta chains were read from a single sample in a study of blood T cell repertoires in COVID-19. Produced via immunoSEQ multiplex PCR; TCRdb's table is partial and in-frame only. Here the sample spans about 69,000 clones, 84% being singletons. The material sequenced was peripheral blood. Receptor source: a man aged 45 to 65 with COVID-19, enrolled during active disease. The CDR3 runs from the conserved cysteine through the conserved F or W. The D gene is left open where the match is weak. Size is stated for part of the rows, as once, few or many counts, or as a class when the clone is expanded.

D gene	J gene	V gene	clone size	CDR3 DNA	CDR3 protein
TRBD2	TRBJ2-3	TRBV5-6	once	TGTGCCAGCAGCTTGAAAGCGCCGGGGGGGCGCACAGATACGCAGTATTTT	CASSLKAPGGRTDTQYF
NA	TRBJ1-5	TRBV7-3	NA	TGTGCCAGCAGCGCCAACGACAGTAGCAATCAGCCCCAGCATTTT	CASSANDSSNQPQHF
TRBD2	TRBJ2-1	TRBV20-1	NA	TGCAGTGCAGGGACTAGTGAGCAGTTCTTC	CSAGTSEQFF
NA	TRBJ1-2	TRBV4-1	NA	TGCGCCAGCAGCCCCCGTAGGGGCTCAGTCTATGGCTACACCTTC	CASSPRRGSVYGYTF
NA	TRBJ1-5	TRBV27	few	TGTGCCAGCTCCCCAACAGGTGTAAGTAGCAATCAGCCCCAGCATTTT	CASSPTGVSSNQPQHF
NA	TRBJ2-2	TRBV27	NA	TGTGCCAGCAGTAGGGACTCTCGGGCCGGGGAGCTGTTTTTT	CASSRDSRAGELFF
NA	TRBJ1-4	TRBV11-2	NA	TGTGCCAGCAGCCAAATGGGGCAGCCCAGAGGCAATGAAAAACTGTTTTTT	CASSQMGQPRGNEKLFF
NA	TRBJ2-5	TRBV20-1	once	TGCAGTGCTAGAGTCCAGGAGACCCAGTACTTC	CSARVQETQYF
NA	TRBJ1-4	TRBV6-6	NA	TGTGCCAGCAGTTACGTAGCCGCGAGGGAAAAACTGTTTTTT	CASSYVAAREKLFF
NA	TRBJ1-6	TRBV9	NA	TGTGCCAGCAGCGAGGCCCCGAGCGGTTCACCCCTCCACTTT	CASSEAPSGSPLHF
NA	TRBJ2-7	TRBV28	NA	TGTGCCAGCAGTTTAGACAGCCCCTACGAGCAGTACTTC	CASSLDSPYEQYF
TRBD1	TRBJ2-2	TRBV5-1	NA	TGCGCCAGCAGCTTGTCGACAGGGGATACCGGGGAGCTGTTTTTT	CASSLSTGDTGELFF
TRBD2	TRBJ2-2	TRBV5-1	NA	TGCGCCAGCAGCTTGGGCCTAGCGGGCACCGGGGAGCTGTTTTTT	CASSLGLAGTGELFF
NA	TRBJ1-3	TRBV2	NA	TGTGCCAGCAGTACGGGGGCTGGAAACACCATATATTTT	CASSTGAGNTIYF
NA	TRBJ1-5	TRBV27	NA	TGTGCCAGCAGTTTATCGGCCAGGTCTCAGCCCCAGCATTTT	CASSLSARSQPQHF
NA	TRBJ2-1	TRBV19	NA	TGTGCCAGTAGCCCGGGGAGCTCCTACAATGAGCAGTTCTTC	CASSPGSSYNEQFF